A few counts support the clone carrying this T cell receptor beta chain. Its matching antigen is unknown. TCRdb ran MiXCR on the RT-PCR reads and lists one entry per CDR3 protein. This sample has approximately 500,000 distinct CDR3 sequences, with over 10% found just once. The entry originates in a study of response to subunit inactivated influenza vaccine. Study observations and caveats: The authors put forward the suggestion that each seasonal influenza vaccination may bring in only a limited number of new T cells.

This CDR3 has 12 amino acids. Trimming took off 7 bases at V and 5 bases at J, with 10 bases between the two ends. The TCR sequence derives from a man over 45 who received an inactivated influenza vaccine. The sequences come from PBMCs from blood, collected more than 35 days after vaccination. This chain uses TRBV12-3 or TRBV12-4 with TRBJ2-3, with D unresolved. DNA of the CDR3: TGTGCCAGCACCATTTTCGGAGATACGCAGTATTTT. It yields the protein CASTIFGDTQYF.